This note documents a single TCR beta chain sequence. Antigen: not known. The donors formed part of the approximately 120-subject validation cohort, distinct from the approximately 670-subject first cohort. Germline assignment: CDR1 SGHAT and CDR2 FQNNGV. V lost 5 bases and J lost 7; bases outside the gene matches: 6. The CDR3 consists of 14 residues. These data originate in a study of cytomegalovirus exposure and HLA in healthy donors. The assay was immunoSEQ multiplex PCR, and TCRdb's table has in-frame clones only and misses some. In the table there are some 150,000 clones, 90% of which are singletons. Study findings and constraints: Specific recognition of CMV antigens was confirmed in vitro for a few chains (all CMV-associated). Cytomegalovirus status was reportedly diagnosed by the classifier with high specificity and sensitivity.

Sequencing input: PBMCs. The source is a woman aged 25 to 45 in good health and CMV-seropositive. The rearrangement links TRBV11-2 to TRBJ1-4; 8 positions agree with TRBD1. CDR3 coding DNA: TGTGCCAGCAGCCGAGACAGGGGAGGTGAAAAACTGTTTTTT. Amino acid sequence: CASSRDRGGEKLFF.